The present T cell receptor beta chain was sequenced within a study of vaccination effects on CD4 cells after COVID-19. Study results and limitations: Both infection-induced and vaccine-induced clones contracted markedly at late post-vaccination timepoints.

Assay: immunoSEQ multiplex PCR; the TCRdb copy retains only in-frame clones and omits some. The profile covers about 14,000 clones, with just over 75% appearing a single time and less than 30% taken by the ten largest. ViraFEST assay sequencing came after antigen-specific CD4+ T cells were expanded with viral peptide pools. CD4+ T cell isolation took place after nine to eleven days of culture. Cultures used fewer than 2.5 million PBMC per well, 7.5 to 10 IU/ml IL-2 and approximately 11 ug/ml peptides. On days 3 and 7, fresh IL-2 medium replaced half the medium. The CDR3 runs 13 residues. V was pared by 3 bases and J by 1 base, with 7 bases between. As regards this clone: Its antigen is currently unknown.

This chain uses TRBV12-3 or TRBV12-4 with TRBJ2-7; D call uncertain. The sequenced sample was CD4+ T cells from PBMCs cultured with HCoV-229E spike peptides, obtained before COVID-19 vaccination. The TCR comes from a human donor who received a COVID-19 vaccine. Here the CDR3 DNA reads TGTGCCAGCAGTTTGCAAGTATCCTACGAGCAGTACTTC. The encoded protein is CASSLQVSYEQYF.